This TCR beta chain was recorded in a study of T cell responses to AZD1222 COVID-19 vaccine (dated by TCRdb to the early 2020s). About the study as a whole: A total of around 240 trial participants underwent TCR sequencing, of whom some 210 received two doses of AZD1222 and about 25 received two doses of the MenACWY control vaccine. Trial participants were enrolled by age into subgroups of 18-55, 56-69 and 70-plus years, and roughly 150, 30 and 60 TCR-sequenced participants, respectively, were included in these subgroups.

Results the study describes overall, beyond this receptor: Because no day 14 peak-response samples were available, the repertoires could be characterized only after the peak T cell response. Epitopes outside the regions mutated in the B.1.351 and B.1.1.7 variants were reportedly recognized by nearly half of the unique spike-specific TCRs. Vaccine-associated CD4 TCRs spanned the whole spike protein, with dominant responses in regions 160-218 and 743-854. Only 5 to 7 AZD1222 recipients were SARS-CoV-2 seropositive at baseline, limiting conclusions about previously exposed vaccinees. Participants were mostly white British, with more females than males. The authors suggested clonal diversity may have been underestimated. In the small 56-69-year group, the increase in depth fell short of significance, most likely because of low power. After two AZD1222 doses, both the breadth and the depth of spike-specific TCRs were significantly higher than at day 0 and than in MenACWY recipients.

As encoded in the germline V gene, CDR1 is SGHVS while CDR2 is FQNEAQ. Including the terminal cysteine and phenylalanine, the CDR3 comprises 15 residues. Left in the record is the CDR3 DNA by itself, 45 bases read in frame from the first base. The junction carries 13 bases between V and J, which are trimmed by 1 base and 4 bases respectively. The CDR3 regions of human TCRbeta chains were subjected to immunosequencing. Turning to the authors' computational methods: Repertoire TCRs were checked for matches against a reference library of SARS-CoV-2-specific TCRs that had been generated using the MIRA antigen-specificity platform. Breadth was defined as the fraction of unique TCRs that were SARS-CoV-2-associated. Depth was defined as the fraction of total T cells that were SARS-CoV-2-associated. Using the MIRA data, each spike-specific TCR was mapped to the spike region that the TCR reacts to and placed in a CD4 or CD8 class. Log10-transformed breadth and depth values were compared by one-way ANOVA with Sidak's multiple comparisons tests. What TCRdb holds here is the immuneACCESS table cut down to in-frame rearrangements. Part of the clones is not present; checked against another copy, under half of the missing clones reflect an unresolved V gene, and the others are unexplained. That table supplies the V and J calls and clone size; D and trimming were determined from the DNA. The sample records 130,000 or so clones, around 90% of which are singletons. The ten largest clonotypes hold approximately 6% of the sample.

The time point label for this specimen denotes: about 28 days (+/-7) after the second vaccine dose. AZD1222 recipients with second doses at about 4 weeks or about 12 weeks were pooled, because spike-specific TCR depth and breadth did not differ between schedules. Samples from vaccinated people were obtained from the UK trials COV001 and COV002, which included a single-blind randomized controlled phase 2/3 trial of AZD1222 (ChAdOx1 nCoV-19) in healthy adults. Trial participant PBMC samples were collected at day 0 and day 28 after the second dose for TCRbeta chain sequencing. Note on this clone: Its cognate antigen has yet to be identified. Base qualities are not at hand, and no much larger clone is one base apart.

Recombination joined TRBV7-8 with TRBJ1-1; the D gene cannot be named for sure. Here the sequenced sample was peripheral blood, taken 28 days after the second AZD1222 dose. The source of this sequence is an adult who received the AZD1222 COVID-19 vaccine. The DNA reads TGTGCCAGCAGCTTAGGGGCCCAGGTTGGCACTGAAGCTTTCTTT. Its translation is CASSLGAQVGTEAFF.